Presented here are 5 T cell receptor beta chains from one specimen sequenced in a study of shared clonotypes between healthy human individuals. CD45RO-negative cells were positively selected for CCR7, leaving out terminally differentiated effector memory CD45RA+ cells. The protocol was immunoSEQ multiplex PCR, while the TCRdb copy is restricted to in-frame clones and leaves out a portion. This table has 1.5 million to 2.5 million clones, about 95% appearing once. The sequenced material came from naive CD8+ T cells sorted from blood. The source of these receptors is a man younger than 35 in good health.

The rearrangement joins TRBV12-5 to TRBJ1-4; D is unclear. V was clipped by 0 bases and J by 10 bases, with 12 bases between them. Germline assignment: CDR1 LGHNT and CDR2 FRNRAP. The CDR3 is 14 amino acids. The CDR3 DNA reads TGTGCTAGTGGTTTGGTATTATATTGGGCAAAACTGTTTTTT. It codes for CASGLVLYWAKLFF.

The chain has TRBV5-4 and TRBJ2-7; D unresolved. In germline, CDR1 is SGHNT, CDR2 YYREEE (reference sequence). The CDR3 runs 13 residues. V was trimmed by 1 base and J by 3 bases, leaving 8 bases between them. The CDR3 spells CASSLIPVYEQYF. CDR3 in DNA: TGTGCCAGCAGCTTGATCCCCGTCTACGAGCAGTACTTC. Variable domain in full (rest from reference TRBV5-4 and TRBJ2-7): ETGVTQSPTHLIKTRGQQVTLRCSSQSGHNTVSWYQQALGQGPQFIFQYYREEENGRGNFPPRFSGLQFPNYSSELNVNALELDDSALYLCASSLIPVYEQYFGPGTRLTVT.

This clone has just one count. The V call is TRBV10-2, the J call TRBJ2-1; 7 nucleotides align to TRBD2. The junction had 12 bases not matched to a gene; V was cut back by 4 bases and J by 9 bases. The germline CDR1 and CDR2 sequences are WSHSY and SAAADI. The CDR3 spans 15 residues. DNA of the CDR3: TGCGCCAGCAGTGGGGTGGGGGGGGTAGCTACTGAGCAGTTCTTC. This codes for CASSGVGGVATEQFF.

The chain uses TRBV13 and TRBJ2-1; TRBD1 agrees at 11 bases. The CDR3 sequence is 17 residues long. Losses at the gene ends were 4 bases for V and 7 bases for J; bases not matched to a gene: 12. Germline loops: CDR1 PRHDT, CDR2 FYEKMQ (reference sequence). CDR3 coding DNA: TGTGCCAGCAGCTCCACTTCGGACAGGGGGCAGGGGAATGAGCAGTTCTTC. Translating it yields CASSSTSDRGQGNEQFF.

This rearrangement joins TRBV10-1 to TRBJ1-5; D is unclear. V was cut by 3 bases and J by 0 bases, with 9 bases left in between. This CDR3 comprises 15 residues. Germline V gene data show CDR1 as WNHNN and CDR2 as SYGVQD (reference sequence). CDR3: CASSETSHSNQPQHF. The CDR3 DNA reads TGCGCCAGCAGTGAAACGAGTCATAGCAATCAGCCCCAGCATTTT.